This T cell receptor beta chain came from a study of T cell repertoires in cytomegalovirus infection. Study at large: Signatures in public TCR beta sequences pointed to both CMV infection and matching HLA type. Study conclusions and caveats: Accumulated public TCR beta family frequency recognized individuals carrying CMV together with the relevant HLA. CMV-specific TCR beta clonotypes restricted by HLA-C dominated the ex vivo response.

A note on this clonotype: Its antigen is unknown.

Per the germline V gene, CDR1 is MNHEY and CDR2 is SVGEGT. Trimming left V 3 bases short and J 0 bases short, with 15 bases between. This CDR3 region has 18 residues. TCRdb reprocessed the reads with MiXCR, giving one entry per CDR3 protein. The sample comprises about 490,000 distinct CDR3 sequences, more than 25% of which are singletons, and approximately 13% rests with the top ten. This chain connects TRBV6-2 or TRBV6-3 to TRBJ1-6; tentatively, D is TRBD1 (5 bases). Sequenced material: PBMCs. The TCR originated in a human donor in good health (CMV status not recorded). Some clones in this sample may be carry-over from other donors' samples. The chain's CDR3 is CASSYWDRPSSYNSPLHF. Here the CDR3 DNA reads TGTGCCAGCAGTTATTGGGACCGACCGAGCTCCTATAATTCACCCCTCCACTTT.